The 21 T cell receptor beta chains below come from one sample, sequenced in a study of PD-1 blockade in classical Hodgkin lymphoma. All patients experienced relapse after autologous stem cell transplantation, and brentuximab vedotin exposure was variable. Profiled with immunoSEQ multiplex PCR; TCRdb holds only in-frame clones, not every one. The repertoire includes under 20,000 clones, about nine tenths of them detected once, and around 13% sits in the top ten. The sequencing here drew on peripheral blood mononuclear cells (PBMCs), taken before the second cycle of nivolumab. These TCRs come from a human donor with classical Hodgkin lymphoma.

The gene calls are TRBV5-1 and TRBJ2-1, with 7 bases aligning to TRBD1. V was clipped by 0 bases and J by 0 bases; unmatched bases: 3. From germline, CDR1 is SGHRS and CDR2 YFSETQ. CDR3 size: 16 residues. The CDR3 spells CASSLAAGGSYNEQFF. CDR3 nucleotide sequence: TGCGCCAGCAGCTTGGCAGCAGGGGGCTCCTACAATGAGCAGTTCTTC.

The V and J genes are TRBV6-6 and TRBJ2-2, with D possibly TRBD2 on 5 matching bases. Germline values: CDR1 MNHNY, CDR2 SVGAGI (reference sequence). The CDR3 is 16 residues long. V gave up 5 bases and J gave up 3 bases, with 16 bases separating them. The CDR3 loop reads CASSLGSGGDTGELFF. The CDR3 bases are TGTGCCAGCAGTCTGGGGAGTGGAGGAGACACCGGGGAGCTGTTTTTT.

V is TRBV4-3 and J is TRBJ1-5, with D maybe TRBD1 (5 bases). CDR3 size: 14 residues. The germline CDR1 and CDR2 sequences are LGHNA and YSLEER. V shed 2 bases and J shed 6 bases, with 11 bases lying between them. In nucleotides, the CDR3 is TGCGCCAGCAGCCAATGGGCAGGGAGTCAGCCCCAGCATTTT. It specifies CASSQWAGSQPQHF.

The chain carries TRBV6-6 and TRBJ2-6, with D unresolved. CDR3 size: 13 residues. Per the germline V gene, CDR1 is MNHNY and CDR2 is SVGAGI (reference sequence). V dropped 10 bases and J dropped 0 bases, with 7 bases sitting between them. CDR3 sequence: CAITGSGANVLTF. Here the CDR3 DNA reads TGTGCCATAACGGGCTCTGGGGCCAACGTCCTGACTTTC.

The chain couples TRBV4-2 to TRBJ2-5; D possibly matches TRBD1 or TRBD2 (5 bases each). CDR1 LGHNA and CDR2 YNFKEQ come from the germline V gene. Trimming removed 0 bases from V and 9 bases from J, with 14 bases in between. The length of the CDR3 is 14 residues. The CDR3 reads CASSQDRDGWAQYF. In nucleotides, the CDR3 is TGTGCCAGCAGCCAAGATAGGGACGGTTGGGCCCAGTACTTC.

V gene TRBV19 combines with J gene TRBJ1-1, with D unclear. Trimming stripped 3 bases from V and 4 bases from J, with 30 bases between. The CDR3 has 20 residues. In germline, CDR1 is LNHDA, CDR2 SQIVND (reference sequence). The CDR3 here is CASSMGMISFLPGWGTEAFF. CDR3 DNA: TGTGCCAGTAGTATGGGGATGATATCGTTCCTCCCGGGATGGGGCACTGAAGCTTTCTTT.

The chain has TRBV15 and TRBJ2-1, with D tentatively TRBD1 (7 bases). Germline lookup yields CDR1 LNHNV and CDR2 YYDKDF (reference sequence). The CDR3 is 14 amino acids. Between the trimmed V and J ends, which lost 3 bases and 4 bases, there was a span of 10 bases. This CDR3 is CATSRQGGYNEQFF. In nucleotides, the CDR3 is TGTGCCACCAGCAGGCAGGGGGGATACAATGAGCAGTTCTTC.

CDR3 region: CASRLNGEETQYF. CDR3 in DNA: TGTGCCAGCAGGTTGAACGGCGAAGAGACCCAGTACTTC. The J gene is TRBJ2-5, the V gene TRBV6-6; no definite D call. V lost 6 bases and J lost 3, with 11 bases in between. This CDR3 is built from 13 residues. The germline V gene encodes CDR1 MNHNY and CDR2 SVGAGI (reference sequence).

The chain employs TRBV7-9 and TRBJ1-4; D is uncertain. Trimming cost V 2 bases and J 5 bases, with 6 bases left between them. This CDR3 spans 13 amino acids. Germline CDR1 and CDR2: SEHNR and FQNEAQ (reference sequence). CDR3 sequence: CASSLFSNEKLFF. Here the CDR3 DNA reads TGTGCCAGCAGCTTATTCAGCAATGAAAAACTGTTTTTT. Looking up the rest from reference TRBV7-9 and TRBJ1-4 gives the full variable domain: DTGVSQNPRHKITKRGQNVTFRCDPISEHNRLYWYRQTLGQGPEFLTYFQNEAQLEKSRLLSDRFSAERPKGSFSTLEIQRTEQGDSAMYLCASSLFSNEKLFFGSGTQLSVL.

The chain uses TRBV4-1 and TRBJ1-5, with D unresolved. Germline values: CDR1 MGHRA, CDR2 YSYEKL. V was pared by 4 bases and J by 4 bases, with 20 bases between. The CDR3 spans 17 residues. The CDR3 DNA is TGCGCCAGCAGCCCTCTGGGCACAATAAGCGGAAATCAGCCCCAGCATTTT. The encoded protein is CASSPLGTISGNQPQHF.

The chain uses TRBV5-1 and TRBJ1-1; 7 bases match TRBD1. CDR1 and CDR2 (germline): SGHRS, YFSETQ. J lost 5 bases, V lost 5 bases, and 9 bases had no gene match. This CDR3 spans 14 amino acids. CDR3 region: CASSLQTGVTEAFF. Written as DNA, the CDR3 is TGCGCCAGCAGTTTACAAACAGGGGTGACTGAAGCTTTCTTT.

J is TRBJ1-2 and V is TRBV21-1; no check of the table's D call, TRBD1, against the DNA was made. TRBV21-1 is marked as a pseudogene. The CDR3 consists of 15 residues. The CDR3 spells CASSKVCLGAGGYTF. The DNA for the CDR3 is TGTGCCAGCAGCAAAGTCTGCCTGGGGGCCGGTGGCTACACCTTC.

The gene calls are TRBV7-9 and TRBJ1-1, with TRBD1 as a possible D gene (6 bases). There are 12 residues in the CDR3. CDR1 is SEHNR and CDR2 is FQNEAQ in the germline V gene (reference sequence). Trimming stripped 4 bases from V and 7 bases from J, with 10 bases between. The CDR3 DNA reads as TGTGCCAGCAGCTCGGACAGTAGTGAAGCTTTCTTT. Its protein is CASSSDSSEAFF.

The V call is TRBV7-9, the J call TRBJ2-2; 7 bases match TRBD1. V shed 7 bases and J 0 bases; nucleotides not matched to a gene: 5. The germline V gene encodes CDR1 SEHNR and CDR2 FQNEAQ (reference sequence). The CDR3 is made up of 15 amino acids. Written as DNA, the CDR3 is TGTGCCAGCAAACAACAGGGGACGAACACCGGGGAGCTGTTTTTT. Encoded protein: CASKQQGTNTGELFF. Variable domain in full (rest from reference TRBV7-9 and TRBJ2-2): DTGVSQNPRHKITKRGQNVTFRCDPISEHNRLYWYRQTLGQGPEFLTYFQNEAQLEKSRLLSDRFSAERPKGSFSTLEIQRTEQGDSAMYLCASKQQGTNTGELFFGEGSRLTVL.

The rearrangement joins TRBV4-2 to TRBJ2-6; 7 bases agree with TRBD1. This CDR3 is built from 19 residues. Germline lookup yields CDR1 LGHNA and CDR2 YNFKEQ. V gave up 0 bases and J gave up 4 bases; unmatched junction bases: 12. The CDR3 DNA reads TGTGCCAGCAGCCAAGATTTACGGACAGGCCTTGGCGGGGCCAACGTCCTGACTTTC. Its protein product is CASSQDLRTGLGGANVLTF.

J is TRBJ2-3 and V is TRBV9; 9 positions match TRBD2. Trimming cost V 0 bases and J 4 bases; bases outside gene matches: 6. The germline gives CDR1 SGDLS, CDR2 YYNGEE. This CDR3 is 16 amino acids long. This CDR3 reads CASSVAGLASSDTQYF. The DNA of the CDR3 is TGTGCCAGCAGCGTAGCTGGACTAGCGAGTTCAGATACGCAGTATTTT.

The chain couples TRBV6-5 to TRBJ1-1; no clear D. V lost 5 bases and J 6 bases, leaving 13 bases between the germline ends. There are 13 residues in the CDR3. CDR1 MNHEY and CDR2 SVGAGI come from the germline V gene. The CDR3 bases are TGTGCCAGCAGTCCTCGGACCCTAGCTGAAGCTTTCTTT. Its translation: CASSPRTLAEAFF.

The chain has TRBV10-3 and TRBJ1-3, with D perhaps TRBD1 (6 bases). CDR3 length: 15 amino acids. Looked up from germline, CDR1 is ENHRY and CDR2 is SYGVKD. V was pared by 7 bases and J by 3 bases, with 16 bases between. CDR3 residues: CAINPTGSGGNTIYF. The CDR3 DNA reads as TGTGCCATCAATCCCACAGGGAGTGGTGGAAACACCATATATTTT.

The chain combines TRBV6-5 with TRBJ1-3; D is ambiguous. Germline loops: CDR1 MNHEY, CDR2 SVGAGI. Between the trimmed V and J ends, which lost 5 bases and 0 bases, there was a span of 8 bases. This CDR3 spans 14 amino acids. CDR3: CASSQRHSGNTIYF. CDR3 in DNA: TGTGCCAGCAGTCAAAGGCACTCTGGAAACACCATATATTTT.

The chain is built from TRBV19 and TRBJ2-3; TRBD1 is a possible D gene (6 bases). Germline V gives CDR1 LNHDA, CDR2 SQIVND (reference sequence). The CDR3 sequence is 13 residues long. Trimming shortened V by 7 bases and J by 5 bases, and 13 bases separated the two germline ends. The CDR3 nucleotides are TGTGCCAGTACCTCAACAGGGCGAGATACGCAGTATTTT. Translating it yields CASTSTGRDTQYF.

The rearrangement uses TRBV5-1 and TRBJ2-3, with 7 positions matching TRBD1. Trimming removed 4 bases from V and 4 bases from J; junction bases left unmatched: 3. The germline V gene encodes CDR1 SGHRS and CDR2 YFSETQ. This CDR3 comprises 13 residues. This CDR3 reads CASSEGGPDTQYF. CDR3 DNA: TGCGCCAGCAGCGAAGGGGGCCCAGATACGCAGTATTTT.